This note documents a single TCR beta chain sequence. This record comes from a study of T cell responses to AZD1222 COVID-19 vaccine. CDR1 is SGHTS and CDR2 is YDEGEE in the germline V gene. This CDR3 contains 13 residues. V lost 6 bases to trimming and J lost 3 bases, with 11 bases between them. The method was immunoSEQ multiplex PCR; TCRdb's version includes in-frame clones alone and lacks a portion of them. The sample contains around 70,000 clones, approximately 81% of which appear only once. V gene TRBV5-8 combines with J gene TRBJ2-3, with a weak D call TRBD2 (6 bases). This receptor was identified in an adult in good health. Sample: peripheral blood, taken on day 0 of AZD1222 vaccination. The CDR3: CASTRRGTDTQYF. The CDR3 coding sequence is TGTGCCAGCACCCGACGGGGGACAGATACGCAGTATTTT.